This T cell receptor beta chain was sequenced for a study of blood T cell repertoires in COVID-19. Study-level background: The United States, Italy and Spain supplied acute and convalescent COVID-19 samples.

Per the original data handling: Reference gene primer amplification in the assay estimated nucleated cell counts. Data came from immunoSEQ multiplex PCR; TCRdb stores just in-frame clones and leaves some out. The D gene and trimming were derived from the DNA, and the V and J assignments and clone size from that table. The repertoire holds about 220,000 clones, with 75% to 85% as singletons. The CDR3 has 14 amino acids. Germline V gene sequence: CDR1 MGHDK, CDR2 SYGVNS. V was pared by 6 bases and J by 3 bases, with 6 bases of the junction left unmatched. Enrolled during active infection, Seattle patients were then followed longitudinally.

This receptor was obtained from a woman aged 70-85 years with COVID-19, enrolled during active disease. The chain joins TRBV25-1 to TRBJ2-3; 7 bases map to TRBD1. What was sequenced was peripheral blood. The CDR3 sequence is CASRGQLTTDTQYF. Written as DNA, the CDR3 is TGTGCCAGCAGGGGACAGCTCACGACAGATACGCAGTATTTT. The entire variable domain, with the rest obtained from reference TRBV25-1 and TRBJ2-3, is as follows: EADIYQTPRYLVIGTGKKITLECSQTMGHDKMYWYQQDPGMELHLIHYSYGVNSTEKGDLSSESTVSRIRTEHFPLTLESARPSHTSQYLCASRGQLTTDTQYFGPGTRLTVL.